Described below is a single T cell receptor beta chain sequence and its context. The method was immunoSEQ multiplex PCR; TCRdb's version includes in-frame clones alone and lacks a portion of them. Of fewer than 150,000 clones listed, roughly 88% are singletons. This sample is part of a study of T cell responses to AZD1222 COVID-19 vaccine. This CDR3 contains 14 residues. V was shortened by 5 bases and J by 0 bases, with 13 bases between the two germline ends. Germline V lookup: CDR1 GTSNPN, CDR2 SVGIG (reference sequence). The starting material was peripheral blood, obtained on day 0 of AZD1222 vaccination. The TCR comes from an adult in good health. The gene calls are TRBV30 and TRBJ2-5; maybe TRBD1 (6 bases). CDR3 in amino acids: CAWGGLMYQETQYF. The CDR3 DNA reads as TGTGCCTGGGGGGGCCTGATGTACCAAGAGACCCAGTACTTC.